The text below deals with one T cell receptor beta chain. In this sample, this clonotype turned up a few times. Its target antigen remains unknown. There are no base qualities to consult, and no much larger clone falls within one base. This specimen's treatment or condition label, interpreted: allogeneic hematopoietic cell transplantation with graft depleted of TCRalphabeta T cells and CD19 B cells. Transplant recipients were children who received TCRalphabeta/CD19-depleted allogeneic hematopoietic cell grafts. Relative to germline, V is 2 bases shorter and J is 1 base shorter, with 10 bases between their ends. Including the terminal cysteine and phenylalanine, the CDR3 comprises 15 residues. Here the CDR3 DNA is all that survives: 45 bases in frame from base 1. The germline V gene yields MNHEY for CDR1 and SVGEGT for CDR2. The record originates from a study of T-cell reconstitution after alpha-beta-depleted transplantation in children (TCRdb year 2016). Study-level background: The study quantitatively tracked T-cell immune reconstitution after TCRalphabeta/CD19-depleted allogeneic hematopoietic cell transplantation in children using TCR repertoire profiling. Points the paper makes about the study in general: The apparently early alphabetaT-cell count recovery about two months after transplant was reportedly dependent on only several hundred rapidly expanded clones derived from non-depleted graft cells. In some patients, the high TCRbeta diversity seen at day 60 was put down to recipient T cells and intrathymic progenitors that had survived conditioning. Hyperexpanded clone frequencies declined over subsequent months; after one year, T-cell counts and TCRbeta diversity were mostly attributed to newly produced T cells.

Library preparation was by PCR. Sequencing used an Illumina HiSeq 2500. TCR library preparation used molecular barcoding, with unique molecular identifiers applied to normalize quantification of the TCRbeta repertoire. TCRdb itself trimmed the public reads at Q25 with fastp, ran MiXCR and retained productive beta chains. Rows with a matching CDR3 protein are joined into one entry that keeps the most common DNA and genes. For this sample the table gives 450,000 to 600,000 distinct CDR3 sequences, of which approximately 13% were detected only once. The ten largest clonotypes hold about 2.2% of the sample.

The sequencing used PBMCs, mostly from graft donor cells, collected 360 days after TCRalphabeta/CD19-depleted stem cell transplant. The chain uses TRBV6-2 or TRBV6-3 and TRBJ2-3; no D segment can be confidently identified. The sequence derives from a male patient younger than 18 who had a stem cell transplant for acute myeloid leukemia, so the T cells may come from the graft donor. The DNA sequence is as follows: TGTGCCAGCAGTTACGTGTCTACCGGCACAGATACGCAGTATTTT. This yields the protein CASSYVSTGTDTQYF.